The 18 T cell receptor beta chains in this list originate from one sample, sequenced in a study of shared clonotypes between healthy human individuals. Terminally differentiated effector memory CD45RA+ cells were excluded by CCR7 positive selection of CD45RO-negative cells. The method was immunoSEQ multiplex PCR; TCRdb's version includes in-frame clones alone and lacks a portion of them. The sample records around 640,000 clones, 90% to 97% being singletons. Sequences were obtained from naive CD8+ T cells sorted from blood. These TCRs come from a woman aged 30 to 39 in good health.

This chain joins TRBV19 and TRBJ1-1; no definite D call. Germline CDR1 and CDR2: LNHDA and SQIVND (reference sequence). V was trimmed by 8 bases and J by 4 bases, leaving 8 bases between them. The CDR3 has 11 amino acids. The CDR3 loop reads CASRWGTEAFF. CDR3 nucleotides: TGTGCCAGTCGATGGGGCACTGAAGCTTTCTTT. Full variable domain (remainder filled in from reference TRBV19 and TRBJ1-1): DGGITQSPKYLFRKEGQNVTLSCEQNLNHDAMYWYRQDPGQGLRLIYYSQIVNDFQKGDIAEGYSVSREKKESFPLTVTSAQKNPTAFYLCASRWGTEAFFGQGTRLTVV.

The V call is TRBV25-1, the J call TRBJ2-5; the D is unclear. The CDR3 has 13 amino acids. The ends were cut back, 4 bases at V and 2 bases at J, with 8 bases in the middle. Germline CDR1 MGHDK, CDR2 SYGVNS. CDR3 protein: CASSVHNQETQYF. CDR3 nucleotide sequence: TGTGCCAGCAGTGTACATAATCAAGAGACCCAGTACTTC.

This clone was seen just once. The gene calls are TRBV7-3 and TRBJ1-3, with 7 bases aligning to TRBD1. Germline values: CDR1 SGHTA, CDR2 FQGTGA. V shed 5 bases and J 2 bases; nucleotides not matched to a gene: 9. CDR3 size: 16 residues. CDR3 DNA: TGTGCCAGCAGCCCAGGGGGGACAGCGGCTGGAAACACCATATATTTT. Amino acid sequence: CASSPGGTAAGNTIYF.

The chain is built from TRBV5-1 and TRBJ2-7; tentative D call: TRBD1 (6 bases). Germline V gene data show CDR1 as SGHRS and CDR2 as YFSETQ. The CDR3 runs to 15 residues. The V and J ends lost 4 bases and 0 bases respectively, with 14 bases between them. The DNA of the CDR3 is TGCGCCAGCAGCGCCGACAGGTTCAGCTCCTACGAGCAGTACTTC. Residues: CASSADRFSSYEQYF.

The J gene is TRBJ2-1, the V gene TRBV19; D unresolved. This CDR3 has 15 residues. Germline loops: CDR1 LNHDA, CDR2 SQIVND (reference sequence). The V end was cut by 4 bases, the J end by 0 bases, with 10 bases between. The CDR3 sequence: CASSKDASSYNEQFF. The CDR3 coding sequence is TGTGCCAGTAGTAAGGACGCTAGCTCCTACAATGAGCAGTTCTTC.

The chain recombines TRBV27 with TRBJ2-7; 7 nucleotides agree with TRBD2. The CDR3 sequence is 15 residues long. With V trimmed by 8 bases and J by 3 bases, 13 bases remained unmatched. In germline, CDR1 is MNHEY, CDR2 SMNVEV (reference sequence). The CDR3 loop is CASRSPRGGNYEQYF. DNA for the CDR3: TGTGCCAGCCGTTCCCCTCGCGGGGGAAACTACGAGCAGTACTTC.

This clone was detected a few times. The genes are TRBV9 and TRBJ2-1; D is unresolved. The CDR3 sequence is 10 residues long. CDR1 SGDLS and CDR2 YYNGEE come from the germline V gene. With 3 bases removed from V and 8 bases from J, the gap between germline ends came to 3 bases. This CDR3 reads CASSGHEQFF. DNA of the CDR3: TGTGCCAGCAGCGGCCATGAGCAGTTCTTC. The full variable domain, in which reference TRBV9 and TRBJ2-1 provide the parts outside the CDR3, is DSGVTQTPKHLITATGQRVTLRCSPRSGDLSVYWYQQSLDQGLQFLIQYYNGEERAKGNILERFSAQQFPDLHSELNLSSLELGDSALYFCASSGHEQFFGPGTRLTVL.

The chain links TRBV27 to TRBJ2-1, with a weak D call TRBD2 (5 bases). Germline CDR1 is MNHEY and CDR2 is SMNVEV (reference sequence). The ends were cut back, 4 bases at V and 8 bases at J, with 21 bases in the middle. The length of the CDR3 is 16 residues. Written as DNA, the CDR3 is TGTGCCAGCAGTTCTTTGGGCGGGTCCTCCCGCGATGAGCAGTTCTTC. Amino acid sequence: CASSSLGGSSRDEQFF.

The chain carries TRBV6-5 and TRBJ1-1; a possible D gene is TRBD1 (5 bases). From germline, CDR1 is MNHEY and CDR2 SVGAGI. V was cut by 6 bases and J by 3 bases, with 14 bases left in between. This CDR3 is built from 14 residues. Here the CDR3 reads CASRAGGTDTEAFF. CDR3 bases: TGTGCCAGCAGAGCAGGCGGGACTGACACTGAAGCTTTCTTT.

The CDR3, as DNA: TGTGCCAGCAGTTTTTCCGGGAACGGCTATGGCTACACCTTC. This sequence encodes CASSFSGNGYGYTF. This chain connects TRBV6-6 to TRBJ1-2; D remains unclear. The germline gives CDR1 MNHNY, CDR2 SVGAGI (reference sequence). CDR3 length: 14 amino acids. V lost 4 bases and J lost 4, with 13 bases in between.

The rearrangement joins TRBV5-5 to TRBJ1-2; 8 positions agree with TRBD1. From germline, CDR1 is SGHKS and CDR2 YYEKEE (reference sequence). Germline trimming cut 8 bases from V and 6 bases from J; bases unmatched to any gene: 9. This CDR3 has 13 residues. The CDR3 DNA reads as TGTGCCAGTGTCACAGGGGGGAGCGATGGCTACACCTTC. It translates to CASVTGGSDGYTF.

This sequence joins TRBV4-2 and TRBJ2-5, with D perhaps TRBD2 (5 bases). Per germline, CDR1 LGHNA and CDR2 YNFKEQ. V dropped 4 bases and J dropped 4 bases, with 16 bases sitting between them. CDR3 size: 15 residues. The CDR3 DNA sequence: TGTGCCAGCAGCCTGAATCTGGCGGCGGGAGAGACCCAGTACTTC. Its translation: CASSLNLAAGETQYF.

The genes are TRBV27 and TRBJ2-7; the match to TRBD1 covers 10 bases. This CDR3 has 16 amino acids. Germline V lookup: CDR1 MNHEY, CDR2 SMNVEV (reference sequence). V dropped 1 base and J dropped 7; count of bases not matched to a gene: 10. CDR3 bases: TGTGCCAGCAGTTTATACCTGACAGGGGGCGCGGGAGAGCAGTACTTC. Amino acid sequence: CASSLYLTGGAGEQYF.

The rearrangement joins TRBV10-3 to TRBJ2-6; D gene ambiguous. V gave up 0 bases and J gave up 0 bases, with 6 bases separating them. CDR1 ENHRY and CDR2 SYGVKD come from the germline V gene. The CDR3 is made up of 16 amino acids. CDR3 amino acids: CAISESGVSGANVLTF. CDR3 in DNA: TGTGCCATCAGTGAGTCGGGTGTCTCTGGGGCCAACGTCCTGACTTTC.

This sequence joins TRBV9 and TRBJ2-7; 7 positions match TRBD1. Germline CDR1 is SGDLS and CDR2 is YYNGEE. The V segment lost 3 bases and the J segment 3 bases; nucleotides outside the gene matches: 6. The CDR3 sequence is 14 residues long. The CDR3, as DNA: TGTGCCAGCAGCGAGGGGACAGTTCTCTACGAGCAGTACTTC. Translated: CASSEGTVLYEQYF.

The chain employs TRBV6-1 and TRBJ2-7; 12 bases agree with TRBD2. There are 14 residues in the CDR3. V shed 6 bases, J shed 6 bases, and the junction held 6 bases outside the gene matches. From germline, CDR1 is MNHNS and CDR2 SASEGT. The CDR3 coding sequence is TGTGCCAGCAGACCCCTAGCGGGAGGGCTCGAGCAGTACTTC. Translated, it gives CASRPLAGGLEQYF.

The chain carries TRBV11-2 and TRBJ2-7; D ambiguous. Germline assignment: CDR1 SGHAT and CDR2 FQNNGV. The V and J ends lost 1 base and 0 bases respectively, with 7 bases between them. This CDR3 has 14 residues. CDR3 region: CASSLAVTSYEQYF. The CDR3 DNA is TGTGCCAGCAGCTTAGCCGTGACCTCCTACGAGCAGTACTTC.

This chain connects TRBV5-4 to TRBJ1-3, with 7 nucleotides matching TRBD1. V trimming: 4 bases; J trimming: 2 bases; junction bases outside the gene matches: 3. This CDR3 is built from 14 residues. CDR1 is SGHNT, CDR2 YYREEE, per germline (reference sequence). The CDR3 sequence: CASSNDRAGNTIYF. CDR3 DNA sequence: TGTGCCAGCAGCAACGACAGGGCTGGAAACACCATATATTTT.